This TCR beta chain was captured by sequencing in a study of cytomegalovirus exposure and HLA in healthy donors. Study-level background: Earlier results showed 117 million unique TCR beta sequences derived from approximately 170 million T cells.

The PCR ran on 60 Vbeta and 13 Jbeta primers. The protocol was immunoSEQ multiplex PCR, while the TCRdb copy is restricted to in-frame clones and leaves out a portion. The data show 150,000 to 180,000 clones, with approximately 74% seen just once and approximately 2.6% held by the top ten. From germline, CDR1 is MNHNS and CDR2 SASEGT. This CDR3 has 15 residues. V lost 3 bases to trimming and J lost 2 bases, with 11 bases between them. In the case of this clone: Its antigen remains unknown.

Study outcomes and limitations: An analysis that was carried out later associated some 17,000 TCR beta sequences with HLA alleles at 0.05 false discovery rate. Researchers reported that a few CMV-associated chains were confirmed in vitro as CMV antigen-specific.

Sample: PBMCs. The chain employs TRBV6-1 and TRBJ2-1; no firm D call. This clonotype originated in a man between 18 and 35 years old in good health and CMV-seronegative. CDR3 in amino acids: CASSDGRQTYNEQFF. CDR3 coding DNA: TGTGCCAGCAGTGACGGCAGGCAGACCTACAATGAGCAGTTCTTC.